One and the same sample provided the 30 T cell receptor beta chains below, sequenced in a study of cytotoxic CD8 clonotypes in ibrutinib-treated CLL. Repertoires were generated with immunoSEQ multiplex PCR, while TCRdb's copy carries only in-frame clones and drops some. The table shows about 49,000 clones, with about half occurring only once. The sample in question was PBMCs, obtained after 12 months of ibrutinib treatment. Receptor source: a human donor with chronic lymphocytic leukemia.

The rearrangement links TRBV2 to TRBJ2-5; D remains unclear. CDR1 is SNHLY, CDR2 FYNNEI, per germline. This CDR3 is built from 11 residues. V lost 4 bases, J lost 5 bases, and 5 bases lay in between. The CDR3 reads CASSGWETQYF. The CDR3, as DNA: TGTGCCAGCAGTGGATGGGAGACCCAGTACTTC.

This clone has ten or more counts. The rearrangement links TRBV9 to TRBJ1-3, with TRBD1 as a possible D gene (5 bases). CDR3 length equals 16 residues. Germline V gene sequence: CDR1 SGDLS, CDR2 YYNGEE. V lost 2 bases, J lost 0 bases, and 12 bases lay in between. CDR3 sequence: CASSVGGDLSGNTIYF. In DNA form, the CDR3 reads TGTGCCAGCAGCGTCGGTGGGGACCTCTCTGGAAACACCATATATTTT.

The chain joins TRBV5-1 to TRBJ1-2, with D possibly TRBD1 on 5 matching bases. CDR1 SGHRS and CDR2 YFSETQ come from the germline V gene. The CDR3 runs to 16 residues. The V and J ends lost 6 bases and 2 bases respectively, with 20 bases between them. CDR3 sequence: CASTDFYGTGNYGYTF. CDR3 coding DNA: TGCGCCAGCACGGATTTCTACGGGACGGGGAACTATGGCTACACCTTC.

This clone appeared a few times. The chain employs TRBV5-1 and TRBJ1-1; D may be TRBD1 (5 bases). With 4 bases removed from V and 3 bases from J, the gap between germline ends came to 19 bases. Germline CDR1 is SGHRS and CDR2 is YFSETQ. This CDR3 region has 16 residues. CDR3 nucleotide sequence: TGCGCCAGCAGCCTTAGTCCGGGCAGGGCTTACACTGAAGCTTTCTTT. This translates into CASSLSPGRAYTEAFF.

This clone has a handful of counts. The J gene is TRBJ2-7, the V gene TRBV2, with D maybe TRBD1 (6 bases). The CDR3 spans 13 residues. V was trimmed by 6 bases and J by 3 bases, leaving 12 bases between them. Germline values: CDR1 SNHLY, CDR2 FYNNEI. CDR3 amino acids: CASSRQVIYEQYF. As DNA, the CDR3 is TGTGCCAGCAGCCGACAGGTTATCTACGAGCAGTACTTC. Full variable domain (remainder filled in from reference TRBV2 and TRBJ2-7): EPEVTQTPSHQVTQMGQEVILRCVPISNHLYFYWYRQILGQKVEFLVSFYNNEISEKSEIFDDQFSVERPDGSNFTLKIRSTKLEDSAMYFCASSRQVIYEQYFGPGTRLTVT.

The chain couples TRBV28 to TRBJ2-3; TRBD1 aligns across 11 bases. The junction had 11 bases not matched to a gene; V was cut back by 7 bases and J by 8 bases. This CDR3 has 15 residues. The germline gives CDR1 MDHEN, CDR2 SYDVKM. CDR3 coding DNA: TGTGCCAGCAAACAGGACAGGGGGCAGTCGGGTACGCAGTATTTT. Amino acid sequence: CASKQDRGQSGTQYF.

This clone has just a few counts. The chain links TRBV18 to TRBJ2-7; D is possibly TRBD1 (7 bases). The CDR3 extends over 13 amino acids. V was pared by 2 bases and J by 4 bases, with 9 bases between. In germline, CDR1 is KGHSH, CDR2 LQKENI. CDR3 residues: CASSPAGGYEQYF. The CDR3 DNA reads as TGTGCCAGCTCACCAGCAGGGGGGTACGAGCAGTACTTC.

V usage is TRBV18 and J usage is TRBJ1-5; a possible D gene is TRBD1 (5 bases). Germline CDR1 and CDR2: KGHSH and LQKENI. The CDR3 is 15 amino acids. The V and J ends lost 2 bases and 6 bases respectively, with 14 bases between them. As DNA, the CDR3 is TGTGCCAGCTCACCAAACCCGGGACGAGGTCAGCCCCAGCATTTT. It yields the protein CASSPNPGRGQPQHF.

The chain's CDR3 is CASSEKSNQPQHF. As DNA, the CDR3 is TGTGCCAGCAGTGAAAAAAGCAATCAGCCCCAGCATTTT. V usage is TRBV6-1 and J usage is TRBJ1-5; D ambiguous. Germline assignment: CDR1 MNHNS and CDR2 SASEGT. This CDR3 has 13 residues. V was pared by 2 bases and J by 1 base, with 3 bases between.

The chain has TRBV7-6 and TRBJ2-1, with D unclear. CDR3 length equals 13 residues. From germline, CDR1 is SGHVS and CDR2 FNYEAQ. V was clipped by 5 bases and J by 7 bases, with 12 bases between them. The CDR3 DNA is TGTGCCAGCAGCCCAGATGTTGTGAATGAGCAGTTCTTC. Residues: CASSPDVVNEQFF.

CDR3 protein: CASNPRGQLGYGYTF. The CDR3 DNA reads TGTGCCAGCAACCCCAGGGGGCAACTGGGCTATGGCTACACCTTC. The chain recombines TRBV27 with TRBJ1-2; 8 nucleotides align to TRBD1. Germline lookup yields CDR1 MNHEY and CDR2 SMNVEV (reference sequence). The CDR3 is 15 residues long. V dropped 7 bases and J dropped 4; count of bases not matched to a gene: 11.

This clone was seen ten or more times. This chain joins TRBV7-2 and TRBJ2-3; TRBD1 is a possible D gene (6 bases). CDR1 SGHTA and CDR2 FQGNSA come from the germline V gene. Trimming cost V 1 base and J 0 bases, with 8 bases left between them. CDR3 length equals 15 residues. Here the CDR3 DNA reads TGTGCCAGCAGCTTAGGACAGGCAAGCACAGATACGCAGTATTTT. This translates into CASSLGQASTDTQYF.

CDR3 protein: CASSQSGTNTDTQYF. CDR3 in DNA: TGCGCCAGCAGCCAATCCGGGACTAACACAGATACGCAGTATTTT. The chain is built from TRBV4-3 and TRBJ2-3, with TRBD2 matching 7 bases. This CDR3 is built from 15 residues. Trimming at V came to 2 bases and at J to 2 bases, leaving 4 bases not matched to a gene. Germline CDR1 is LGHNA and CDR2 is YSLEER.

This rearrangement joins TRBV19 to TRBJ1-5; perhaps TRBD1 as D (6 bases). V was clipped by 3 bases and J by 4 bases, with 10 bases between them. Germline values: CDR1 LNHDA, CDR2 SQIVND (reference sequence). CDR3 size: 14 residues. CDR3 sequence (DNA): TGTGCCAGTAGTATTTGGCAGGGGAATCAGCCCCAGCATTTT. Translated, it gives CASSIWQGNQPQHF.

The chain combines TRBV4-1 with TRBJ1-5; D ambiguous. Germline lookup yields CDR1 MGHRA and CDR2 YSYEKL. The CDR3 consists of 16 residues. Trimming stripped 0 bases from V and 10 bases from J, with 19 bases between. CDR3 protein: CASSQDDMSYNFPQHF. CDR3 sequence (DNA): TGCGCCAGCAGCCAAGATGATATGTCCTACAATTTCCCCCAGCATTTT.

This clone was detected a few times. The CDR3 DNA is TGTGCCAGTAGTATAAACTCAGCAGGCGGCTATGGCTACACCTTC. Protein: CASSINSAGGYGYTF. The chain carries TRBV19 and TRBJ1-2; D unresolved. The CDR3 has 15 amino acids. Deletions cut 2 bases from V and 4 bases from J, with 14 bases between. In germline, CDR1 is LNHDA, CDR2 SQIVND (reference sequence).

V gene TRBV5-1 combines with J gene TRBJ1-6; tentatively, D is TRBD1 (6 bases). Trimming shortened V by 0 bases and J by 0 bases, and 13 bases separated the two germline ends. CDR1 SGHRS and CDR2 YFSETQ come from the germline V gene. The CDR3 sequence is 18 residues long. The DNA of the CDR3 is TGCGCCAGCAGCTTGGTTAAGGGGGGAAGCTCCTATAATTCACCCCTCCACTTT. Encoded protein: CASSLVKGGSSYNSPLHF.

The V and J genes are TRBV13 and TRBJ1-2; D possibly corresponds to TRBD1 (6 bases). The CDR3 is 18 residues long. Germline lookup yields CDR1 PRHDT and CDR2 FYEKMQ (reference sequence). V lost 4 bases and J lost 4, with 25 bases in between. The CDR3 region has the DNA TGTGCCAGCAGCTCCACCCAAAACCGGGGGGCGCGAGTCTATGGCTACACCTTC. Translation gives CASSSTQNRGARVYGYTF.

The V call is TRBV15, the J call TRBJ1-4; 8 bases align to TRBD1. This CDR3 region has 15 residues. V shed 5 bases and J 5 bases; nucleotides not matched to a gene: 7. CDR1 is LNHNV and CDR2 is YYDKDF in the germline V gene (reference sequence). The CDR3 reads CATSFSDRENEKLFF. The CDR3 DNA reads TGTGCCACCAGCTTCTCGGACAGGGAAAATGAAAAACTGTTTTTT.

This clone was seen a few times. J is TRBJ1-2 and V is TRBV5-1; D remains unclear. The CDR3 is made up of 12 amino acids. Germline values: CDR1 SGHRS, CDR2 YFSETQ. Trimming pared 0 bases from V and 4 bases from J, leaving 4 bases between. The CDR3 nucleotides read TGCGCCAGCAGCTTGGGGACCTATGGCTACACCTTC. Its translation: CASSLGTYGYTF.

The rearrangement joins TRBV9 to TRBJ1-2; the D is unclear. The germline gives CDR1 SGDLS, CDR2 YYNGEE. The CDR3 consists of 15 residues. V was cut by 0 bases and J by 7 bases, with 16 bases left in between. This chain's CDR3 is CASSVADQSAGGYTF. The CDR3 DNA reads as TGTGCCAGCAGCGTAGCTGATCAGTCAGCAGGTGGCTACACCTTC.

This rearrangement joins TRBV7-2 to TRBJ1-2; 8 bases are shared with TRBD1. V lost 1 base to trimming and J lost 4 bases; unmatched junction nucleotides: 5. The CDR3 has 15 residues. Germline V lookup: CDR1 SGHTA, CDR2 FQGNSA. The chain's CDR3 is CASSLGTGRTYGYTF. The CDR3 DNA follows: TGTGCCAGCAGCTTAGGGACAGGGAGGACCTATGGCTACACCTTC.

The V gene is TRBV2, the J gene TRBJ2-7; D unresolved. Trimming stripped 4 bases from V and 7 bases from J, with 8 bases between. Germline V gene lookup returns CDR1 SNHLY and CDR2 FYNNEI. This CDR3 is built from 11 residues. This CDR3 reads CASSVRAEQYF. CDR3 bases: TGTGCCAGCAGTGTCCGGGCGGAGCAGTACTTC.

V is TRBV30 and J is TRBJ2-7; D is perhaps TRBD2 (6 bases). Per the germline V gene, CDR1 is GTSNPN and CDR2 is SVGIG (reference sequence). V lost 0 bases and J 6 bases, leaving 9 bases between the germline ends. The CDR3 has 12 amino acids. This chain's CDR3 is CAWSVGGREQYF. The CDR3 coding sequence is TGTGCCTGGAGTGTGGGGGGTCGCGAGCAGTACTTC.

This rearrangement joins TRBV4-2 to TRBJ1-6, with D perhaps TRBD1 (5 bases). Germline V gene data show CDR1 as LGHNA and CDR2 as YNFKEQ. The CDR3 has 17 residues. The V end lost 0 bases, the J end lost 4 bases, and 13 bases lay between the germline ends. CDR3 sequence reads: CASSQDRGATYNSPLHF. The CDR3 nucleotides read TGTGCCAGCAGCCAAGATCGCGGGGCCACATATAATTCACCCCTCCACTTT.

The J gene is TRBJ2-3, the V gene TRBV9; no clear D. V gave up 3 bases and J gave up 0 bases, with 11 bases separating them. The CDR3 runs to 15 residues. Germline loops: CDR1 SGDLS, CDR2 YYNGEE. CDR3 nucleotide sequence: TGTGCCAGCAGCGACCGCCGAGAGAGCACAGATACGCAGTATTTT. Its protein product is CASSDRRESTDTQYF.

This clone was counted only a few times. This chain uses TRBV29-1 with TRBJ1-4; D remains ambiguous. Germline V gene data show CDR1 as SQVTM and CDR2 as ANQGSEA. The CDR3 totals 13 residues. Trimming left V 4 bases short and J 6 bases short, with 12 bases between. The CDR3 nucleotides read TGCAGCGTTGGTAGCGGAGGTTATGAAAAACTGTTTTTT. Translating it yields CSVGSGGYEKLFF.

The rearrangement uses TRBV28 and TRBJ2-2; perhaps TRBD2 as D (6 bases). The length of the CDR3 is 16 residues. The V end was cut by 4 bases, the J end by 6 bases, with 18 bases between. The V gene's germline CDR1 is MDHEN and CDR2 SYDVKM. For the CDR3, the DNA is TGTGCCAGCAGTTGGCAGCGGGCCACCTCCCCCGGGGAGCTGTTTTTT. It encodes CASSWQRATSPGELFF.

CDR3 loop: CASRKGTGNQPQHF. The CDR3 DNA reads as TGTGCCAGCAGGAAAGGGACAGGGAATCAGCCCCAGCATTTT. This chain links TRBV27 with TRBJ1-5, with 9 bases aligning to TRBD1. The length of the CDR3 is 14 residues. Germline-derived CDR1 and CDR2 are MNHEY and SMNVEV (reference sequence). After removal of 6 bases from V and 4 bases from J, the junction contained 4 bases not matched to a gene.

V usage is TRBV28 and J usage is TRBJ2-3; no firm D call. The CDR3 is 11 amino acids. CDR1 and CDR2 (germline): MDHEN, SYDVKM. V lost 8 bases and J 5 bases, leaving 8 bases between the germline ends. The CDR3 DNA reads TGTGCCAGCCTCGGGTTAGATACGCAGTATTTT. Its translation is CASLGLDTQYF.